Each of the 5 T cell receptor beta chains below was sequenced from the same sample in a study of shared clonotypes between healthy human individuals. It was CD45RO-negative cells, positively selected for CCR7, that made up naive CD8 cells, with terminally differentiated effector memory CD45RA+ cells excluded. Data came from immunoSEQ multiplex PCR; TCRdb stores just in-frame clones and leaves some out. The repertoire holds roughly 850,000 clones, with 90% to 97% as singletons. Sequencing was performed on naive CD8+ T cells sorted from blood. These receptors were collected from a man under 40 in good health.

Details on this clone: This sample also contains other DNA sequences that code for the same CDR3. This chain links TRBV5-1 with TRBJ2-1; D is ambiguous. V was pared by 0 bases and J by 1 base, with 5 bases between. The CDR3 is 14 residues long. CDR1 is SGHRS, CDR2 YFSETQ, per germline. CDR3 in amino acids: CASSLAGSYNEQFF. CDR3 DNA sequence: TGCGCCAGCAGCTTGGCCGGATCCTACAATGAGCAGTTCTTC.

The chain is built from TRBV28 and TRBJ1-5; D remains unclear. This CDR3 contains 15 residues. V shed 1 base and J shed 3 bases, with 10 bases lying between them. Germline CDR1 and CDR2: MDHEN and SYDVKM. CDR3: CASSLSLANNQPQHF. The CDR3 DNA follows: TGTGCCAGCAGTTTATCATTAGCAAACAATCAGCCCCAGCATTTT.

Many counts were recorded for this clone. The chain employs TRBV28 and TRBJ2-3, with D possibly being TRBD1 (6 bases). CDR1 and CDR2 from the germline V gene are MDHEN and SYDVKM. The CDR3 runs to 12 residues. V was clipped by 6 bases and J by 9 bases, with 13 bases between them. Written as DNA, the CDR3 is TGTGCCAGCAGACCAGGGGCGTGGACGCAGTATTTT. Translated: CASRPGAWTQYF.

CDR3 residues: CASSLFGAQSGTDTQYF. For the CDR3, the DNA is TGTGCCAGCAGCTTGTTCGGGGCCCAATCGGGCACAGATACGCAGTATTTT. The chain carries TRBV5-4 and TRBJ2-3; tentatively, D is TRBD1 or TRBD2 (5 bases each). Trimming stripped 1 base from V and 1 base from J, with 16 bases between. The V gene's germline CDR1 is SGHNT and CDR2 YYREEE (reference sequence). This CDR3 has 17 residues.

J is TRBJ2-1 and V is TRBV2, with TRBD2 identical over 9 bases. Germline CDR1 reads SNHLY; CDR2 reads FYNNEI. Trimming took 4 bases from V and 9 from J; bases not matched to a gene: 7. The CDR3 sequence is 14 residues long. CDR3 coding DNA: TGTGCCAGCAGTGGACTAGCGGATTACGGTGAGCAGTTCTTC. This translates into CASSGLADYGEQFF.